These 12 T cell receptor beta chains were all obtained from the same sample, sequenced in a study of blood T cell repertoires in COVID-19. Repertoires were generated with immunoSEQ multiplex PCR, while TCRdb's copy carries only in-frame clones and drops some. The sample lists 140,000 to 150,000 clones, about 90% occurring once. Sequencing was carried out using peripheral blood. Every receptor here comes from a woman aged 45 to 65 with acute or convalescent COVID-19.

This clone was found once. The chain is built from TRBV4-2 and TRBJ1-2; unclear D gene. V lost 1 base to trimming and J lost 5 bases, with 5 bases between them. The CDR3 consists of 12 residues. From germline, CDR1 is LGHNA and CDR2 YNFKEQ. CDR3 sequence reads: CASSQARYGYTF. In DNA form, the CDR3 reads TGTGCCAGCAGCCAAGCGCGGTATGGCTACACCTTC.

This rearrangement joins TRBV7-2 to TRBJ1-3; D gene ambiguous. Trimming removed 5 bases from V and 4 bases from J, with 9 bases in between. The CDR3 is made up of 13 amino acids. Germline assignment: CDR1 SGHTA and CDR2 FQGNSA. CDR3 in amino acids: CASSTQRGNTIYF. DNA for the CDR3: TGTGCCAGCAGCACCCAGCGAGGAAACACCATATATTTT.

This CDR3 reads CASSLATLQGPNEKLFF. DNA of the CDR3: TGCGCCAGCAGCTTGGCCACCCTGCAGGGCCCCAATGAAAAACTGTTTTTT. V usage is TRBV5-1 and J usage is TRBJ1-4; possible D gene TRBD1, 5 bases. The ends were cut back, 0 bases at V and 5 bases at J, with 17 bases in the middle. Per the germline V gene, CDR1 is SGHRS and CDR2 is YFSETQ. CDR3 size: 17 residues. The full variable domain, completed using reference TRBV5-1 and TRBJ1-4, is KAGVTQTPRYLIKTRGQQVTLSCSPISGHRSVSWYQQTPGQGLQFLFEYFSETQRNKGNFPGRFSGRQFSNSRSEMNVSTLELGDSALYLCASSLATLQGPNEKLFFGSGTQLSVL.

This chain connects TRBV4-1 to TRBJ1-5; TRBD1 matches at 8 bases. Germline lookup yields CDR1 MGHRA and CDR2 YSYEKL. CDR3 length: 16 amino acids. Trimming at V came to 3 bases and at J to 0 bases, leaving 4 bases not matched to a gene. The DNA for the CDR3 is TGCGCCAGCAGCCACGGACAGGGCCTTAGCAATCAGCCCCAGCATTTT. It is translated as CASSHGQGLSNQPQHF.

This chain uses TRBV5-1 with TRBJ2-7; D perhaps matches TRBD2 (6 bases). Germline CDR1 and CDR2: SGHRS and YFSETQ. The ends were cut back, 5 bases at V and 7 bases at J, with 16 bases in the middle. This CDR3 comprises 13 residues. CDR3 protein: CASSFSGDGEQYF. The CDR3 region has the DNA TGCGCCAGCAGTTTTAGCGGAGACGGAGAGCAGTACTTC.

Concerning this clone: The sample carries other DNA sequences with the same CDR3. The genes are TRBV18 and TRBJ1-1; D is undetermined. Per the germline V gene, CDR1 is KGHSH and CDR2 is LQKENI. The CDR3 sequence is 13 residues long. V lost 3 bases to trimming and J lost 0 bases, with 5 bases between them. The CDR3 region has the DNA TGTGCCAGCTCACCCGGGATGAACACTGAAGCTTTCTTT. It codes for CASSPGMNTEAFF.

The chain carries TRBV19 and TRBJ1-2; TRBD1 matches 10 bases. Germline assignment: CDR1 LNHDA and CDR2 SQIVND (reference sequence). The CDR3 has 13 residues. V shed 8 bases and J 3 bases; nucleotides not matched to a gene: 3. DNA of the CDR3: TGTGCCAGTTGGGACAGGGGAGACTATGGCTACACCTTC. Translated: CASWDRGDYGYTF.

This chain connects TRBV4-1 to TRBJ1-4, with 7 bases matching TRBD1. CDR3 length: 15 residues. V trimming: 1 base; J trimming: 8 bases; junction bases outside the gene matches: 7. Germline lookup yields CDR1 MGHRA and CDR2 YSYEKL. As DNA, the CDR3 is TGCGCCAGCAGCCAAGGAGGGACAGTACCCGAAAAACTGTTTTTT. Translation: CASSQGGTVPEKLFF.

This rearrangement joins TRBV7-3 to TRBJ2-1, with TRBD2 matching 11 bases. The germline V gene has CDR1 SGHTA and CDR2 FQGTGA. Trimming removed 2 bases from V and 9 bases from J; junction bases left unmatched: 12. The CDR3 runs 17 residues. The CDR3, as DNA: TGTGCCAGCAGCTTAGTGGTATCTAGCGGGGGGCAGGGTGAGCAGTTCTTC. Amino acids: CASSLVVSSGGQGEQFF.

In this sample, this clone turned up a few times. The chain recombines TRBV18 with TRBJ1-2; maybe TRBD1 (5 bases). V gave up 1 base and J gave up 4 bases, with 13 bases separating them. The CDR3 contains 15 residues. Germline CDR1 KGHSH, CDR2 LQKENI. CDR3 residues: CASSPRGDYGYGYTF. DNA of the CDR3: TGTGCCAGCTCACCACGGGGGGACTACGGCTATGGCTACACCTTC.

The chain combines TRBV5-1 with TRBJ1-1; tentatively, D is TRBD1 (5 bases). The CDR3 consists of 16 residues. V shed 0 bases and J shed 0 bases, with 12 bases lying between them. The germline gives CDR1 SGHRS, CDR2 YFSETQ. The chain's CDR3 is CASSLAGWIMNTEAFF. The CDR3, as DNA: TGCGCCAGCAGCTTGGCAGGGTGGATCATGAACACTGAAGCTTTCTTT.

Note on this clone: Its ends do not fully match the called genes, so a read error is possible. The chain has TRBV2 and TRBJ2-7; 7 nucleotides line up with TRBD1. The CDR3 spans 11 residues. Germline V gene sequence: CDR1 SNHLY, CDR2 FYNNEI. The CDR3 loop reads CASSTDRIMHF. The CDR3 nucleotides read TGTGCCAGCAGTACGGACAGGATAATGCACTTC.